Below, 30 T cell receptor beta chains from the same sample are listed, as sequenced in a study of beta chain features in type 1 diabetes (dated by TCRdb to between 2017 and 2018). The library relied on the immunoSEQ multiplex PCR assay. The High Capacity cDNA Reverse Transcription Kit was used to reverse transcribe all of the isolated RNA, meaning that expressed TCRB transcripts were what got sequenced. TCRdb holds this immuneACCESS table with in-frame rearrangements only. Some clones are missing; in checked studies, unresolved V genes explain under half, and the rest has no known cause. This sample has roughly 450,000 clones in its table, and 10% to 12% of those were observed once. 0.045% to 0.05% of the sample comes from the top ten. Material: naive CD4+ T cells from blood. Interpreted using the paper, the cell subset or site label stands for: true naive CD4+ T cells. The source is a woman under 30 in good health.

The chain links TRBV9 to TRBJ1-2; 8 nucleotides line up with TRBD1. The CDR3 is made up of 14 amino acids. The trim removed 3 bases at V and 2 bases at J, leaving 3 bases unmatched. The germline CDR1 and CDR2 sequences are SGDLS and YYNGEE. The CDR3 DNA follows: TGTGCCAGCAGCGGGACAGGGTCCAACTATGGCTACACCTTC. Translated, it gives CASSGTGSNYGYTF.

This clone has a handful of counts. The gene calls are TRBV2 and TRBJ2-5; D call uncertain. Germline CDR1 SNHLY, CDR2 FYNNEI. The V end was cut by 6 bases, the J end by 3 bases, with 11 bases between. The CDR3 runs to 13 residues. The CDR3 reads CASRRTLKETQYF. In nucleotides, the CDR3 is TGTGCCAGCAGAAGGACCTTAAAAGAGACCCAGTACTTC.

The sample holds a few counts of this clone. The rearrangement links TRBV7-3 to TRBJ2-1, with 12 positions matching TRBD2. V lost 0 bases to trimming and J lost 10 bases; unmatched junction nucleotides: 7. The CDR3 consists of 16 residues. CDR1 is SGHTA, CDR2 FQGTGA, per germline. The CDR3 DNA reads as TGTGCCAGCAGCTTAACTTGGACTAGCGGGATCTGGGAGCAGTTCTTC. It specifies CASSLTWTSGIWEQFF.

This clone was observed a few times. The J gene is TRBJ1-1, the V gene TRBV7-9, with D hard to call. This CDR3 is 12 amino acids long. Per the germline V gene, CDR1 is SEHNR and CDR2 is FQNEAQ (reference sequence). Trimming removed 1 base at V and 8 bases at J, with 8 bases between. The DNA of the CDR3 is TGTGCCAGCAGCTTAGTGGACGGAGAAGCTTTCTTT. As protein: CASSLVDGEAFF.

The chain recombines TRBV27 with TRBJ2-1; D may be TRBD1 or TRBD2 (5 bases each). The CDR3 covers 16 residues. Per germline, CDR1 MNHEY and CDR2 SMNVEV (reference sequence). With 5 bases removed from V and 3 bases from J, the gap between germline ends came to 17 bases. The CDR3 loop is CASSAQGRLIYNEQFF. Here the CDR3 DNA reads TGTGCCAGCAGTGCTCAGGGACGATTAATCTACAATGAGCAGTTCTTC.

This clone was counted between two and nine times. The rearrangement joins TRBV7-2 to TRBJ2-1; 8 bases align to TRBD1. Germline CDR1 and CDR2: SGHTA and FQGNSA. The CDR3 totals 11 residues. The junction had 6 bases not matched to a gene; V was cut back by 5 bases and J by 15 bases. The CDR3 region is CASSLTGVWFF. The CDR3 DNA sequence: TGTGCCAGCAGCCTGACAGGGGTTTGGTTCTTC.

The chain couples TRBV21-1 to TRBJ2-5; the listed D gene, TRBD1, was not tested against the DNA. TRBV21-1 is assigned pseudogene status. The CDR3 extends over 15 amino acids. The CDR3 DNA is TGTGCCAGCAGCAAAGGAACGACAGGCCAAGAGACCCAGTACTTC. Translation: CASSKGTTGQETQYF.

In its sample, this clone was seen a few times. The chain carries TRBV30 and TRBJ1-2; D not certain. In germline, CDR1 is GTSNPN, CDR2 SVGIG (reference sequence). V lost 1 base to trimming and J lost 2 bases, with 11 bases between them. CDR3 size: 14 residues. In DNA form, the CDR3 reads TGTGCCTGGAGTGCCTCCGGACGAAACTATGGCTACACCTTC. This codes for CAWSASGRNYGYTF.

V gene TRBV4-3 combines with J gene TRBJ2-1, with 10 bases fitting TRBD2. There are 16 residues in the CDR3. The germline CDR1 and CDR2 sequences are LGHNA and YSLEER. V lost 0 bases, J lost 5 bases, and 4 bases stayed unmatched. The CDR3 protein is CASSQDILAGHNEQFF. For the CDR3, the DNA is TGCGCCAGCAGCCAAGACATACTAGCGGGGCACAATGAGCAGTTCTTC.

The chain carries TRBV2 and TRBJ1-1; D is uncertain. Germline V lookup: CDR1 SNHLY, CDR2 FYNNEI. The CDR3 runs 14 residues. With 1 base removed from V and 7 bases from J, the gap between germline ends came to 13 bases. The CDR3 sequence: CASSEDRIFGEAFF. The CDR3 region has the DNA TGTGCCAGCAGTGAAGACAGAATTTTTGGTGAAGCTTTCTTT.

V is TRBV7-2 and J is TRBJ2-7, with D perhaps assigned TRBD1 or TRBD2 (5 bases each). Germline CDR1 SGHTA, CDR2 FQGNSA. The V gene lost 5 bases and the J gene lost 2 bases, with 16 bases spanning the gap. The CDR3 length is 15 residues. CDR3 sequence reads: CASSAGTSGPYEQYF. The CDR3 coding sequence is TGTGCCAGCAGCGCCGGGACGTCCGGTCCCTACGAGCAGTACTTC.

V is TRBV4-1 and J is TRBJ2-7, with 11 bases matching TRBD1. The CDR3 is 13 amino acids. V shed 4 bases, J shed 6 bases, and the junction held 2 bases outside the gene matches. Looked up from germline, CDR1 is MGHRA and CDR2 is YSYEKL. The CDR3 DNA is TGCGCCAGCAGCCGGACAGGGGGCAGCGAGCAGTACGTC. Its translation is CASSRTGGSEQYV.

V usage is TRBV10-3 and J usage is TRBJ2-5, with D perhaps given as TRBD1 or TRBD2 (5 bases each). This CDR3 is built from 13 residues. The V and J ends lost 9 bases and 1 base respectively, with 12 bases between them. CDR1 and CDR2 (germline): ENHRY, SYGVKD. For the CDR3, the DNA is TGTGCCATATGCTCAGGGACCCAAGAGACCCAGTACTTC. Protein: CAICSGTQETQYF.

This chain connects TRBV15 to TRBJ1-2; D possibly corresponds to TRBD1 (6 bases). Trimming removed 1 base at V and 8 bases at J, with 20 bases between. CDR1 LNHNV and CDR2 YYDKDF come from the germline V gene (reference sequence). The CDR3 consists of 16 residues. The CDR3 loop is CATSRGNRQAAGGYTF. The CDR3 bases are TGTGCCACCAGCAGAGGGAACCGACAGGCCGCTGGGGGCTACACCTTC.

The CDR3 nucleotides read TGTGCCAGCAGCTTAGATGTCGGGGGAGCCGACCAAGAGACCCAGTACTTC. This codes for CASSLDVGGADQETQYF. The genes are TRBV7-2 and TRBJ2-5, with D perhaps matching TRBD2 (6 bases). The CDR3 runs to 17 residues. CDR1 SGHTA and CDR2 FQGNSA come from the germline V gene. Deletions cut 1 base from V and 0 bases from J, with 15 bases between. The entire variable domain, with the rest obtained from reference TRBV7-2 and TRBJ2-5, is as follows: GAGVSQSPSNKVTEKGKDVELRCDPISGHTALYWYRQSLGQGLEFLIYFQGNSAPDKSGLPSDRFSAERTGGSVSTLTIQRTQQEDSAVYLCASSLDVGGADQETQYFGPGTRLLVL.

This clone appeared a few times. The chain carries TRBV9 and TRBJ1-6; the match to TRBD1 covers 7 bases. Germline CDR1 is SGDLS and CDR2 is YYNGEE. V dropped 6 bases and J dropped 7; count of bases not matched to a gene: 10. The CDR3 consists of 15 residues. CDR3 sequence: CASTSGQLKNSPLHF. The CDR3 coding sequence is TGTGCCAGCACCTCGGGACAGCTTAAGAATTCACCCCTCCACTTT. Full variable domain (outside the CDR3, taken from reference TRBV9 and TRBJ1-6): DSGVTQTPKHLITATGQRVTLRCSPRSGDLSVYWYQQSLDQGLQFLIQYYNGEERAKGNILERFSAQQFPDLHSELNLSSLELGDSALYFCASTSGQLKNSPLHFGNGTRLTVT.

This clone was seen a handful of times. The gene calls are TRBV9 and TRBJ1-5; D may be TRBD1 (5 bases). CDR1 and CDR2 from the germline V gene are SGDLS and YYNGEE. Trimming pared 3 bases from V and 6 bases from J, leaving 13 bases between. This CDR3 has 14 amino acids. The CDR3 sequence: CASSGRWGTQPQHF. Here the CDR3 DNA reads TGTGCCAGCAGCGGGCGTTGGGGCACTCAGCCCCAGCATTTT. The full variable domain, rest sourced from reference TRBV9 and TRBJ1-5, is DSGVTQTPKHLITATGQRVTLRCSPRSGDLSVYWYQQSLDQGLQFLIQYYNGEERAKGNILERFSAQQFPDLHSELNLSSLELGDSALYFCASSGRWGTQPQHFGDGTRLSIL.

Written as DNA, the CDR3 is TGTGCCAGCAGTGTTCTGGGCACTGAAGCTTTCTTT. Translated, it gives CASSVLGTEAFF. V and J are TRBV2 and TRBJ1-1; D uncertain. This CDR3 comprises 12 residues. Germline V gene lookup returns CDR1 SNHLY and CDR2 FYNNEI. V shed 4 bases and J shed 4 bases, with 7 bases lying between them.

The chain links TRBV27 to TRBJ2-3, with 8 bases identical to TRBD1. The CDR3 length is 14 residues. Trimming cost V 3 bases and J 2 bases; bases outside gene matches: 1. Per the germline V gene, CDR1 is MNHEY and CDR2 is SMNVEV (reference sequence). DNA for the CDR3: TGTGCCAGCAGTTTGGACAGGGCCACAGATACGCAGTATTTT. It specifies CASSLDRATDTQYF.

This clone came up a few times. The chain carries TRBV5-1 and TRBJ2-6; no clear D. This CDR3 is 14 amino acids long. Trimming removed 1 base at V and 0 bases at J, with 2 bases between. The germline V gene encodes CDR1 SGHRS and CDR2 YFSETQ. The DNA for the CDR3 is TGCGCCAGCAGCTTGCACTCTGGGGCCAACGTCCTGACTTTC. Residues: CASSLHSGANVLTF.

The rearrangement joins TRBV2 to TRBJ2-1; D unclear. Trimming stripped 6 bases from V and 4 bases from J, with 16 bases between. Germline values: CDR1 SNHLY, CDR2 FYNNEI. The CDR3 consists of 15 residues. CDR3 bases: TGTGCCAGCAGCCCGGACCCCCAGTCTTACAATGAGCAGTTCTTC. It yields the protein CASSPDPQSYNEQFF.

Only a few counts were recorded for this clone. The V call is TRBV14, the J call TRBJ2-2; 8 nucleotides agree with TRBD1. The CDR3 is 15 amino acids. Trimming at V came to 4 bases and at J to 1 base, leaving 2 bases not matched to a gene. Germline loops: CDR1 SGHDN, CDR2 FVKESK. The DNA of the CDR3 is TGTGCCAGCAGCCTCGACAGGGGGAACACCGGGGAGCTGTTTTTT. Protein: CASSLDRGNTGELFF.

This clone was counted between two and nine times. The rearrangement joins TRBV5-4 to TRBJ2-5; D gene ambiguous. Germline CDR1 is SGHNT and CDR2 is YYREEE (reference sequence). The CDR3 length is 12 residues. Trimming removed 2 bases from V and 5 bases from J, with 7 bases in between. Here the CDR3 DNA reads TGTGCCAGCAGCTTTGTAGGGGAGACCCAGTACTTC. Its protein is CASSFVGETQYF.

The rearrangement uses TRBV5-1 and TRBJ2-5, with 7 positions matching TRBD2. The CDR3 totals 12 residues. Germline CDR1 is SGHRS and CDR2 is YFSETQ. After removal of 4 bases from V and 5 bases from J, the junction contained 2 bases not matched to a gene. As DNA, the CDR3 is TGCGCCAGCAGCAGAGCGGGGGAGACCCAGTACTTC. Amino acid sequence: CASSRAGETQYF.

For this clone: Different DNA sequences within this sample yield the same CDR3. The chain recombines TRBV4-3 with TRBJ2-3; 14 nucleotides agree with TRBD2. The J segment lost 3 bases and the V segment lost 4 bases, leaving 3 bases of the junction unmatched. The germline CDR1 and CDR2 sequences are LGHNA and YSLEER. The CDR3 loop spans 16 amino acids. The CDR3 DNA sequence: TGCGCCAGCAGCCGAGGGACTAGCGGGGGAACAGATACGCAGTATTTT. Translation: CASSRGTSGGTDTQYF.

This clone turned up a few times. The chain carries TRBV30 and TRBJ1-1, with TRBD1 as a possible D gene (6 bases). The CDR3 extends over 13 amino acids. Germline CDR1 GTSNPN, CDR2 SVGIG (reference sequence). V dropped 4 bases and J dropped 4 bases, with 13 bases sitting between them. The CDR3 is CAWNGQLSTEAFF. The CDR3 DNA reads TGTGCCTGGAATGGACAGTTAAGCACTGAAGCTTTCTTT.

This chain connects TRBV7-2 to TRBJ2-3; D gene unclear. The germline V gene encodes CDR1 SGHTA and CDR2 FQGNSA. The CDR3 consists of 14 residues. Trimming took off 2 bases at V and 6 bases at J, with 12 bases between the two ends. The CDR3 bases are TGTGCCAGCAGCTTAACATCATATGGGGATACGCAGTATTTT. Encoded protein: CASSLTSYGDTQYF.

This CDR3 is CASSQPMQGANYGYTF. CDR3 in DNA: TGCGCCAGCAGCCAACCTATGCAGGGAGCTAACTATGGCTACACCTTC. The chain carries TRBV4-3 and TRBJ1-2, with D perhaps matching TRBD1 (5 bases). Germline V gene sequence: CDR1 LGHNA, CDR2 YSLEER. V gave up 2 bases and J gave up 0 bases, with 13 bases separating them. There are 16 residues in the CDR3.

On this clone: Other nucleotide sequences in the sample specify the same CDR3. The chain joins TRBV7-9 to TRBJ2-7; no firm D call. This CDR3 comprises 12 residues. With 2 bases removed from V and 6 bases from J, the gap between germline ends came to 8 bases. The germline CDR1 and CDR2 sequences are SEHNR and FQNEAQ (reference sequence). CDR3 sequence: CASSLSSGEQYF. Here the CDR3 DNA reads TGTGCCAGCAGCTTAAGTTCTGGCGAGCAGTACTTC. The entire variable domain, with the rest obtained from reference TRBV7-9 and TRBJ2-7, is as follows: DTGVSQNPRHKITKRGQNVTFRCDPISEHNRLYWYRQTLGQGPEFLTYFQNEAQLEKSRLLSDRFSAERPKGSFSTLEIQRTEQGDSAMYLCASSLSSGEQYFGPGTRLTVT.

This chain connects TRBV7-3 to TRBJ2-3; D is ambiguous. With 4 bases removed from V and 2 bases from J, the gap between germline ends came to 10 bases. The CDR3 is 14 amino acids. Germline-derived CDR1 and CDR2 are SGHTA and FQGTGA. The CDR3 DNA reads TGTGCCAGCAGCTCCGGTGTATCCACAGATACGCAGTATTTT. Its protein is CASSSGVSTDTQYF.